What follows are 17 T cell receptor beta chains derived from one specimen sequenced in a study of glioma-infiltrating T cells. TCR alpha and beta CDR3 regions were amplified from RNA using iRepertoire nested multiplex PCR. In TCRdb, the multiplex PCR reads were re-called with MiXCR into one record per CDR3 protein. The sample records about 200,000 distinct CDR3 sequences, 30% to 40% being singletons. The material sequenced was glioma tissue, nonneoplastic brain tissue, or PBMCs (not recorded which). These receptors were taken from a human donor with low-grade glioma or glioblastoma, undergoing nonglioma brain surgery, or in good health (not recorded which).

This clonotype was detected many times. J is TRBJ1-3 and V is TRBV7-9; no clear D. Germline V gene data show CDR1 as SEHNR and CDR2 as FQNEAQ (reference sequence). The CDR3 spans 15 residues. V was shortened by 3 bases and J by 0 bases, with 9 bases between the two germline ends. This chain's CDR3 is CASSLRRPSGNTIYF. The CDR3 DNA reads TGTGCCAGCAGCTTGAGACGGCCCTCTGGAAACACCATATATTTT.

Concerning this clonotype: Germline is not matched at one junction end, which may reflect a read error. The V call is TRBV27, the J call TRBJ2-1, with 10 nucleotides matching TRBD2. Per the germline V gene, CDR1 is MNHEY and CDR2 is SMNVEV (reference sequence). CDR3 size: 16 residues. The CDR3 is CASSSPSGRDDNEQFF. For the CDR3, the DNA is TGTGCGAGCAGTTCCCCCAGCGGGAGGGACGACAATGAGCAGTTCTTC.

This clonotype was observed a few times. The gene calls are TRBV9 and TRBJ1-1, with 7 bases identical to TRBD1. The junction had 3 bases not matched to a gene; V was cut back by 3 bases and J by 1 base. The CDR3 extends over 14 amino acids. The germline CDR1 and CDR2 sequences are SGDLS and YYNGEE. Here the CDR3 reads CASSEGTANTEAFF. The CDR3 DNA reads as TGTGCCAGCAGCGAAGGGACAGCGAACACTGAAGCTTTCTTT.

The rearrangement links TRBV20-1 to TRBJ1-1; D gene uncertain. Per the germline V gene, CDR1 is DFQATT and CDR2 is SNEGSKA (reference sequence). There are 13 residues in the CDR3. Written as DNA, the CDR3 is TGCAGCGCGTCATATCGAGACGGCACTGAAGCTTTCTTT. Its protein product is CSASYRDGTEAFF.

Ten or more counts support this clonotype. The chain is built from TRBV4-3 and TRBJ2-3; D ambiguous. The germline V gene encodes CDR1 LGHNA and CDR2 YSLEER. CDR3 length equals 14 residues. V was shortened by 1 base and J by 0 bases, with 5 bases between the two germline ends. The CDR3 coding sequence is TGCGCCAGCAGCCAAGGAGAGAGCACAGATACGCAGTATTTT. Amino acids: CASSQGESTDTQYF.

The V call is TRBV3-1, the J call TRBJ2-7, with TRBD2 matching 12 bases. The germline V gene encodes CDR1 LGHDT and CDR2 YNNKEL (reference sequence). V gave up 4 bases and J gave up 6 bases; unmatched junction bases: 7. CDR3 length: 15 amino acids. The CDR3, as DNA: TGTGCCAGCAGCCCGACTAGCGGGAGTATGGTCGAGCAGTACTTC. It codes for CASSPTSGSMVEQYF.

This clonotype was observed at least ten times. J is TRBJ2-3 and V is TRBV20-1; D may be TRBD1 (6 bases). Germline CDR1 is DFQATT and CDR2 is SNEGSKA (reference sequence). The CDR3 extends over 16 amino acids. V was shortened by 6 bases and J by 0 bases, with 19 bases between the two germline ends. For the CDR3, the DNA is TGCAGTGCCAACCCTTTCGAGAGGGGGAGCACAGATACGCAGTATTTT. This translates into CSANPFERGSTDTQYF.

The rearrangement links TRBV3-1 to TRBJ1-4; D is unclear. Between the trimmed V and J ends, which lost 1 base and 7 bases, there was a span of 10 bases. The germline V gene has CDR1 LGHDT and CDR2 YNNKEL (reference sequence). The CDR3 is 14 amino acids. The CDR3 coding sequence is TGTGCCAGCAGCCAAGTACTGGGGAGTGAAAAACTGTTTTTT. Its protein is CASSQVLGSEKLFF. Full variable domain (outside the CDR3, taken from reference TRBV3-1 and TRBJ1-4): DTAVSQTPKYLVTQMGNDKSIKCEQNLGHDTMYWYKQDSKKFLKIMFSYNNKELIINETVPNRFSPKSPDKAHLNLHINSLELGDSAVYFCASSQVLGSEKLFFGSGTQLSVL.

This clonotype was seen repeatedly, ten times or more. The rearrangement uses TRBV29-1 and TRBJ2-3, with D perhaps TRBD2 (6 bases). Germline CDR1 is SQVTM and CDR2 is ANQGSEA. The CDR3 has 11 residues. V was shortened by 5 bases and J by 5 bases, with 8 bases between the two germline ends. CDR3 bases: TGCAGCGTTTTGCGGGGAGATACGCAGTATTTT. Amino acid sequence: CSVLRGDTQYF.

The table lists this clonotype with many counts. The CDR3 bases are TGTGCCAGCAGTCCTGACGAGGGGCTTGTAGAGCAGTACTTC. This codes for CASSPDEGLVEQYF. The chain joins TRBV27 to TRBJ2-7; D assignment may be TRBD1 or TRBD2 (5 bases each). V lost 5 bases and J lost 7, with 18 bases in between. The germline V gene encodes CDR1 MNHEY and CDR2 SMNVEV (reference sequence). The CDR3 loop spans 14 amino acids.

The chain combines TRBV7-2 with TRBJ2-7; D ambiguous. V lost 2 bases, J lost 0 bases, and 8 bases lay in between. Per the germline V gene, CDR1 is SGHTA and CDR2 is FQGNSA. This CDR3 contains 14 residues. The CDR3 loop reads CASSLLGSSYEQYF. In DNA form, the CDR3 reads TGTGCCAGCAGCTTACTTGGCAGCTCCTACGAGCAGTACTTC.

The chain uses TRBV20-1 and TRBJ2-1, with 13 bases lining up with TRBD2. CDR1 is DFQATT and CDR2 is SNEGSKA in the germline V gene (reference sequence). Losses at the gene ends were 0 bases for V and 9 bases for J; bases not matched to a gene: 8. The length of the CDR3 is 16 residues. In DNA form, the CDR3 reads TGCAGTGCTAGAGAGCCAGGACTAGCGGGAGTTGGTGAGCAGTTCTTC. Translated: CSAREPGLAGVGEQFF.

This clonotype was seen many times. This chain links TRBV7-2 with TRBJ1-1; TRBD1 matches at 7 bases. Germline loops: CDR1 SGHTA, CDR2 FQGNSA. Trimming removed 1 base from V and 4 bases from J; junction bases left unmatched: 6. The CDR3 contains 15 residues. This chain's CDR3 is CASSLEWTGGTEAFF. CDR3 DNA: TGTGCCAGCAGCTTAGAGTGGACAGGCGGCACTGAAGCTTTCTTT.

With regard to this clonotype: Germline is not matched at one junction end, which may reflect a read error. The chain has TRBV4-1 and TRBJ2-1; D gene uncertain. Germline V gene sequence: CDR1 MGHRA, CDR2 YSYEKL. The CDR3 runs to 17 residues. CDR3 region: CASSQEVTENFNNEQIF. As DNA, the CDR3 is TGCGCCAGCAGCCAAGAGGTGACGGAGAACTTCAACAATGAGCAGATCTTC.

This clonotype was picked up many times. This CDR3 is CSVIDRNTEAFF. In nucleotides, the CDR3 is TGCAGTGTCATCGACAGGAACACTGAAGCTTTCTTT. The rearrangement links TRBV20-1 to TRBJ1-1; perhaps TRBD1 as D (5 bases). V gave up 7 bases and J gave up 1 base, with 10 bases separating them. CDR3 length: 12 residues. Germline CDR1 reads DFQATT; CDR2 reads SNEGSKA (reference sequence).

This clonotype was seen many times. This sequence joins TRBV18 and TRBJ1-5; D is perhaps TRBD1 (5 bases). The CDR3 covers 15 residues. From germline, CDR1 is KGHSH and CDR2 LQKENI. Trimming removed 5 bases at V and 7 bases at J, with 18 bases between. The CDR3 here is CASSWLEGAGQPQHF. CDR3 sequence (DNA): TGTGCCAGCTCATGGCTCGAAGGGGCCGGCCAGCCCCAGCATTTT.

There are many counts of this clonotype. The chain combines TRBV28 with TRBJ1-2; D is ambiguous. Trimming left V 2 bases short and J 2 bases short, with 12 bases between. The CDR3 spans 15 residues. The V gene's germline CDR1 is MDHEN and CDR2 SYDVKM. The CDR3 loop is CASSLPGSWNYGYTF. The DNA for the CDR3 is TGTGCCAGCAGTTTACCCGGTTCCTGGAACTATGGCTACACCTTC.